One sample yielded the 20 T cell receptor beta chains listed below, sequenced in a study of blood T cell repertoires in COVID-19. Profiled with immunoSEQ multiplex PCR; TCRdb holds only in-frame clones, not every one. The profile covers 130,000 or so clones, with about 81% appearing a single time and 2% to 2.5% taken by the ten largest. Material: PBMCs or T cells enriched from blood (not recorded which). These receptors were collected from a man in his forties with acute COVID-19.

V is TRBV19 and J is TRBJ2-5; D might be TRBD1 (6 bases). From germline, CDR1 is LNHDA and CDR2 SQIVND (reference sequence). The CDR3 has 15 amino acids. Trimming removed 5 bases at V and 3 bases at J, with 16 bases between. CDR3 in amino acids: CASSARFRGKETQYF. CDR3 in DNA: TGTGCCAGTAGTGCCCGTTTCAGGGGAAAAGAGACCCAGTACTTC. The full variable domain, rest sourced from reference TRBV19 and TRBJ2-5, is DGGITQSPKYLFRKEGQNVTLSCEQNLNHDAMYWYRQDPGQGLRLIYYSQIVNDFQKGDIAEGYSVSREKKESFPLTVTSAQKNPTAFYLCASSARFRGKETQYFGPGTRLLVL.

This chain joins TRBV5-5 and TRBJ1-4, with D possibly matching TRBD1 (5 bases). This CDR3 has 16 amino acids. Trimming left V 0 bases short and J 5 bases short, with 14 bases between. Germline values: CDR1 SGHKS, CDR2 YYEKEE (reference sequence). Here the CDR3 DNA reads TGTGCCAGCAGCTTGGCCCGACCGGGACTCAATGAAAAACTGTTTTTT. This translates into CASSLARPGLNEKLFF.

V is TRBV20-1 and J is TRBJ1-6; no firm D call. Germline lookup yields CDR1 DFQATT and CDR2 SNEGSKA (reference sequence). The CDR3 runs to 13 residues. V dropped 3 bases and J dropped 4 bases, with 7 bases sitting between them. In nucleotides, the CDR3 is TGCAGTGCTAGTATGGCTTATAATTCACCCCTCCACTTT. This codes for CSASMAYNSPLHF.

The gene calls are TRBV28 and TRBJ2-2; 7 bases are a match to TRBD2. CDR3 length: 15 residues. In germline, CDR1 is MDHEN, CDR2 SYDVKM. V lost 5 bases, J lost 3 bases, and 6 bases stayed unmatched. Here the CDR3 DNA reads TGTGCCAGCAGTCCTCCTAGCGGATACACCGGGGAGCTGTTTTTT. The encoded protein is CASSPPSGYTGELFF.

This chain connects TRBV4-2 to TRBJ2-1; no definite D call. From germline, CDR1 is LGHNA and CDR2 YNFKEQ. CDR3 size: 15 residues. Trimming removed 4 bases at V and 0 bases at J, with 10 bases between. The CDR3 bases are TGTGCCAGCAGCCCATCGTCGAGCTCCTACAATGAGCAGTTCTTC. Translation gives CASSPSSSSYNEQFF.

This clone has more than one count but fewer than ten. The rearrangement uses TRBV28 and TRBJ2-7; 10 positions agree with TRBD1. Germline V gene lookup returns CDR1 MDHEN and CDR2 SYDVKM. The CDR3 is made up of 14 amino acids. The V segment lost 5 bases and the J segment 1 base; nucleotides outside the gene matches: 2. The CDR3 coding sequence is TGTGCCAGCAGTCGACAGGGGGCGTCCTACGAGCAGTACTTC. It is translated as CASSRQGASYEQYF.

V gene TRBV12-3 or TRBV12-4 combines with J gene TRBJ2-2; no reliable D call. V lost 2 bases and J lost 3, with 4 bases in between. The CDR3 is 13 amino acids. The CDR3 loop is CASSLLDTGELFF. Here the CDR3 DNA reads TGTGCCAGCAGTTTACTAGACACCGGGGAGCTGTTTTTT.

The chain combines TRBV7-2 with TRBJ2-2, with D possibly TRBD2 on 5 matching bases. CDR3 size: 12 residues. CDR1 SGHTA and CDR2 FQGNSA come from the germline V gene. V dropped 0 bases and J dropped 15 bases, with 11 bases sitting between them. This CDR3 is CASSLADWRMFF. The CDR3 DNA is TGTGCCAGCAGCTTAGCGGACTGGCGGATGTTTTTT.

The V and J genes are TRBV21-1 and TRBJ2-5; the DNA was not used to check the table's D call, TRBD1. TRBV21-1 is tagged as a pseudogene. The CDR3 sequence is 15 residues long. The CDR3 sequence is CASSPGRGDKETQYF. In nucleotides, the CDR3 is TGTGCCAGCAGCCCGGGCAGGGGGGACAAAGAGACCCAGTACTTC.

This chain joins TRBV7-2 and TRBJ2-2; 9 nucleotides match TRBD2. From germline, CDR1 is SGHTA and CDR2 FQGNSA. The CDR3 is 15 residues long. With V trimmed by 7 bases and J by 6 bases, 9 bases remained unmatched. The CDR3 region has the DNA TGTGCCAGCACCCTCAGGCCTAGCGGGGCCGGGGAGCTGTTTTTT. Translated: CASTLRPSGAGELFF.

The chain recombines TRBV6-5 with TRBJ2-7; 16 bases map to TRBD2. V dropped 6 bases and J dropped 7; count of bases not matched to a gene: 6. The V gene's germline CDR1 is MNHEY and CDR2 SVGAGI. The CDR3 totals 15 residues. The CDR3: CASRGLAGGPGEQYF. CDR3 in DNA: TGTGCCAGCAGGGGACTAGCGGGAGGGCCGGGGGAGCAGTACTTC.

This CDR3 reads CASSSGGGVTAFF. In DNA, the CDR3 is TGTGCCAGCAGTTCTGGTGGAGGGGTTACGGCTTTCTTT. The V call is TRBV27, the J call TRBJ1-1; D is possibly TRBD1 (5 bases). Trimming cost V 4 bases and J 11 bases, with 17 bases left between them. The CDR3 is 13 amino acids. Germline V gives CDR1 MNHEY, CDR2 SMNVEV (reference sequence).

The chain recombines TRBV6-5 with TRBJ2-7; the D is unclear. Germline V lookup: CDR1 MNHEY, CDR2 SVGAGI. The CDR3 consists of 13 residues. V lost 10 bases, J lost 2 bases, and 15 bases lay in between. The CDR3 loop is CAIRLPFTYEQYF. In DNA, the CDR3 is TGTGCCATCCGACTTCCCTTTACCTACGAGCAGTACTTC.

The rearrangement links TRBV7-9 to TRBJ2-1; 11 nucleotides agree with TRBD1. The CDR3 length is 14 residues. Germline trimming cut 5 bases from V and 9 bases from J; bases unmatched to any gene: 6. Germline assignment: CDR1 SEHNR and CDR2 FQNEAQ (reference sequence). This CDR3 is CASSQGQGAREQFF. Here the CDR3 DNA reads TGTGCCAGCAGCCAAGGACAGGGGGCGCGTGAGCAGTTCTTC.

The rearrangement uses TRBV4-1 and TRBJ1-4; maybe TRBD1 (6 bases). CDR3 length: 16 residues. With 3 bases removed from V and 0 bases from J, the gap between germline ends came to 11 bases. Germline values: CDR1 MGHRA, CDR2 YSYEKL. The CDR3 spells CASSQGKGATNEKLFF. CDR3 bases: TGCGCCAGCAGCCAGGGAAAGGGGGCAACTAATGAAAAACTGTTTTTT.

J is TRBJ2-4 and V is TRBV28; no clear D gene. The CDR3 totals 12 residues. The V gene lost 5 bases and the J gene lost 8 bases, with 10 bases spanning the gap. Looked up from germline, CDR1 is MDHEN and CDR2 is SYDVKM. The CDR3 protein is CASSTLGDIQYF. The CDR3 nucleotides are TGTGCCAGCAGTACTTTAGGAGACATTCAGTACTTC.

The chain employs TRBV6-5 and TRBJ2-1, with 10 nucleotides matching TRBD2. CDR3 length equals 15 residues. V lost 8 bases, J lost 8 bases, and 12 bases stayed unmatched. Germline loops: CDR1 MNHEY, CDR2 SVGAGI. The CDR3 DNA follows: TGTGCCAGCTGGGAGGGGATAGCGGGAGGCGATGAGCAGTTCTTC. Protein: CASWEGIAGGDEQFF.

J is TRBJ2-3 and V is TRBV29-1; 8 bases match TRBD1. The V and J ends lost 2 bases and 4 bases, in that order; junction bases with no gene match: 2. Germline assignment: CDR1 SQVTM and CDR2 ANQGSEA. The CDR3 consists of 13 residues. The CDR3 bases are TGCAGCGTTGAACAGGGGGCTTCAGATACGCAGTATTTT. It yields the protein CSVEQGASDTQYF.

This clone has a handful of counts. This chain connects TRBV7-2 to TRBJ2-1; TRBD2 matches at 10 bases. Germline values: CDR1 SGHTA, CDR2 FQGNSA. After removal of 2 bases from V and 6 bases from J, the junction contained 7 bases not matched to a gene. CDR3 size: 16 residues. The CDR3 spells CASSLRYIAGGNEQFF. CDR3 sequence (DNA): TGTGCCAGCAGCTTAAGGTACATAGCGGGGGGCAATGAGCAGTTCTTC.

The V and J genes are TRBV7-3 and TRBJ2-2; no definite D call. CDR1 and CDR2 (germline): SGHTA, FQGTGA. The CDR3 covers 15 residues. V was cut by 5 bases and J by 3 bases, with 13 bases left in between. The CDR3 protein is CASSPGSGDTGELFF. DNA for the CDR3: TGTGCCAGCAGCCCCGGCTCGGGTGACACCGGGGAGCTGTTTTTT.